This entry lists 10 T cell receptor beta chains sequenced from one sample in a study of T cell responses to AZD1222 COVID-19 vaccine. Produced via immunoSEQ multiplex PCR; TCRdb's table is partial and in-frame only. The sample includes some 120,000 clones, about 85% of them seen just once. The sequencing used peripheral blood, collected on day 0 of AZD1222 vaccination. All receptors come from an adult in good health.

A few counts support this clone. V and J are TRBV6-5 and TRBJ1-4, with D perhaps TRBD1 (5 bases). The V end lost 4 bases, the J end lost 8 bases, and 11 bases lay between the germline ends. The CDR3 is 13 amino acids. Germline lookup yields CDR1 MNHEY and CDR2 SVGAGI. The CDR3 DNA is TGTGCCAGCAGTTGGGGGGTTGGGGAAAAACTGTTTTTT. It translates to CASSWGVGEKLFF.

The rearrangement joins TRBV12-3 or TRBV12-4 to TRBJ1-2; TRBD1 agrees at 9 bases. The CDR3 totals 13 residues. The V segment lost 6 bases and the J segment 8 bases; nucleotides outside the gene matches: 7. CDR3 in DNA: TGTGCCAGCAGCCCCGGACAGGGGTCGGGCTACACCTTC. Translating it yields CASSPGQGSGYTF.

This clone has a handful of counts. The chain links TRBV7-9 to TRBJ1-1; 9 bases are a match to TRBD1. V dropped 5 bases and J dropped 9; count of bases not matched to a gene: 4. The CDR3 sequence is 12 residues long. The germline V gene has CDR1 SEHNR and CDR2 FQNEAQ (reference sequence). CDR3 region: CASSTTGGKAFF. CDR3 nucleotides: TGTGCCAGCAGCACAACAGGGGGCAAAGCTTTCTTT.

The DNA of the CDR3 is TGTGCCAGCAGTGGGCGGGGCGCGTATGGCTACACCTTC. Its translation: CASSGRGAYGYTF. The rearrangement uses TRBV2 and TRBJ1-2; a possible D gene is TRBD1 (5 bases). Germline CDR1 and CDR2: SNHLY and FYNNEI. V gave up 4 bases and J gave up 5 bases, with 11 bases separating them. The CDR3 runs 13 residues.

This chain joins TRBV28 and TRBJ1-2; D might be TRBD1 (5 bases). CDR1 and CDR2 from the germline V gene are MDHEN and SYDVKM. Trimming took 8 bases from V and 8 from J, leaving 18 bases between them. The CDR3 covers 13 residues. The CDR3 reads CASSGGTTGGYTF. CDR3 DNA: TGTGCCAGCTCAGGAGGGACCACGGGAGGCTACACCTTC.

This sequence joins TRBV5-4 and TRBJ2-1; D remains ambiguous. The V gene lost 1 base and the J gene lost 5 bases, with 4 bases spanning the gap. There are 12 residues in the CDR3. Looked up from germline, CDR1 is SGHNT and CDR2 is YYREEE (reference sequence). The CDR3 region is CASSLLDNEQFF. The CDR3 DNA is TGTGCCAGCAGCTTGCTAGACAATGAGCAGTTCTTC.

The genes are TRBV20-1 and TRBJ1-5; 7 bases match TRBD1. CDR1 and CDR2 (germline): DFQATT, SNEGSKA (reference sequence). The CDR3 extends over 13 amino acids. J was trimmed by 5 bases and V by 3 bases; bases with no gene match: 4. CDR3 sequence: CSASRQGHQPQHF. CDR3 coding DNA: TGCAGTGCTAGTAGACAGGGTCATCAGCCCCAGCATTTT.

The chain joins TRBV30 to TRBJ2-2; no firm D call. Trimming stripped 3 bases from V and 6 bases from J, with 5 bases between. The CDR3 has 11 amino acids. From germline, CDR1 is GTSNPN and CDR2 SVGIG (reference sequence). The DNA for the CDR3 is TGTGCCTGGAGGGGATCCGGGGAGCTGTTTTTT. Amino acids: CAWRGSGELFF.

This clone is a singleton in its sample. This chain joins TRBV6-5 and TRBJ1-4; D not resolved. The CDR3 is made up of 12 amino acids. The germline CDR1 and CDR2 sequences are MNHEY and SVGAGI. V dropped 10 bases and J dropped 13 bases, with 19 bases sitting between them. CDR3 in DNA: TGTGCCACCGGACCCGGGATGTCAGGACTGTTTTTT. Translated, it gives CATGPGMSGLFF.

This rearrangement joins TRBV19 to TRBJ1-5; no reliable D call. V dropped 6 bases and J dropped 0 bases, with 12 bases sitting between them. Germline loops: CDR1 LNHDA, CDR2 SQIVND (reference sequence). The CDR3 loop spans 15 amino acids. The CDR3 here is CASSPPPGSNQPQHF. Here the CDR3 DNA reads TGTGCCAGTAGCCCGCCCCCAGGTAGCAATCAGCCCCAGCATTTT.